The clone carrying this T cell receptor beta chain has only one observation. Its target is not known. This entry belongs to a study of graft-versus-host responses after intestinal transplantation. Turning to the study itself: For around three years after anti-thymocyte globulin induction, all recipients took tacrolimus and steroids. Study-wide results and caveats: Among circulating GvH clones, peak levels were associated with early post-transplant declines in HvG clones.

The protocol was immunoSEQ multiplex PCR, while the TCRdb copy is restricted to in-frame clones and leaves out a portion. The sample lists around 7,800 clones; roughly 97% were seen once. Germline lookup yields CDR1 MNHEY and CDR2 SMNVEV (reference sequence). This CDR3 has 16 amino acids. The V end was cut by 4 bases, the J end by 1 base, with 17 bases between. The V gene is TRBV27, the J gene TRBJ2-7, with D possibly being TRBD1 (5 bases). The input for sequencing was PBMCs, taken 23 days after intestinal transplant. This sequence was found in a human patient who received an intestinal transplant, so some T cells may come from the graft donor. CDR3 DNA: TGTGCCAGCAGTTCCCTTACAGGTGCCGCGTCCTACGAGCAGTACTTC. Translating gives CASSSLTGAASYEQYF.